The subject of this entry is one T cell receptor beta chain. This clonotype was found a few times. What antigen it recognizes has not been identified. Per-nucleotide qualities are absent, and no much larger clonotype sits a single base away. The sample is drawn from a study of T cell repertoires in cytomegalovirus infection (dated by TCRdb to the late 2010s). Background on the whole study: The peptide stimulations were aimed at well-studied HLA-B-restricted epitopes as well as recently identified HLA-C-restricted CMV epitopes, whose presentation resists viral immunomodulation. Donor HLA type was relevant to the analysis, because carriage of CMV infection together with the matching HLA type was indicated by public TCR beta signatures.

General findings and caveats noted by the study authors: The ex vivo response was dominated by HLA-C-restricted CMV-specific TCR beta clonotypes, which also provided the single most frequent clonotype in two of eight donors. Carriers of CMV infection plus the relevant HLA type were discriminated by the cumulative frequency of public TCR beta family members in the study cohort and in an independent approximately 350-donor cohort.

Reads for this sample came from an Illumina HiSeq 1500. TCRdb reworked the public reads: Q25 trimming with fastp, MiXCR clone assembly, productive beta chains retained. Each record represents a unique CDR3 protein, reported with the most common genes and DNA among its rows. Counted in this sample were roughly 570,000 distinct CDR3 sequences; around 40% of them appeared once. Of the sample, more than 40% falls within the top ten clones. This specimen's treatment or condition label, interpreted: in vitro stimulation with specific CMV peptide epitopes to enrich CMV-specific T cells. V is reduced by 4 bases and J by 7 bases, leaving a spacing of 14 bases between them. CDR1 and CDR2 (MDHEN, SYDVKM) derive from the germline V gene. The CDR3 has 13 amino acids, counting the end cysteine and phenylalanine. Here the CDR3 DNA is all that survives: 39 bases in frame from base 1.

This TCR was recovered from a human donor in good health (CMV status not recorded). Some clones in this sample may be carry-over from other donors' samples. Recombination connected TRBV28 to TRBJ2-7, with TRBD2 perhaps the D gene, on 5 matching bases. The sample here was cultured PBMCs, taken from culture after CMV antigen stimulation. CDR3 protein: CASSYSPRDEQYF. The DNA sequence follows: TGTGCCAGCAGTTACTCCCCGAGGGATGAGCAGTACTTC.